This entry lists 12 T cell receptor beta chains sequenced from one sample in a study of T cells in Graves' hyperthyroidism and ophthalmopathy. Researchers amplified the TCR beta CDR3 regions from RNA transcripts. The TCR CDR3 first-round RT-PCR relied on the HTBI primer set. TCRdb passed the multiplex PCR reads through MiXCR, listing each CDR3 protein once. The table records a few hundred thousand distinct CDR3 sequences, approximately 14% of them present only once. Sequencing input: blood. These receptors all come from a woman aged 40 to 50 with Graves' ophthalmopathy.

This clonotype showed up many times. The J gene is TRBJ2-2, the V gene TRBV7-6; 10 positions agree with TRBD2. The CDR3 contains 17 residues. V trimming: 1 base; J trimming: 4 bases; junction bases outside the gene matches: 6. Germline-derived CDR1 and CDR2 are SGHVS and FNYEAQ. This CDR3 is CASSLEAGGASTGELFF. CDR3 DNA: TGTGCCAGCAGCTTAGAAGCGGGGGGGGCGAGCACCGGGGAGCTGTTTTTT.

The J gene is TRBJ1-4, the V gene TRBV5-1; D remains unclear. CDR3 length: 14 amino acids. The V gene's germline CDR1 is SGHRS and CDR2 YFSETQ. Trimming pared 5 bases from V and 8 bases from J, leaving 16 bases between. CDR3 region: CASRLYPGGEKLFF. CDR3 bases: TGCGCCAGCAGACTATACCCCGGCGGGGAAAAACTGTTTTTT.

The chain recombines TRBV20-1 with TRBJ1-1, with D possibly matching TRBD1 (6 bases). Per germline, CDR1 DFQATT and CDR2 SNEGSKA (reference sequence). The CDR3 has 12 residues. V was shortened by 1 base and J by 4 bases, with 7 bases between the two germline ends. CDR3 loop: CSARGGGTEAFF. The CDR3 coding sequence is TGCAGTGCTAGAGGAGGGGGCACTGAAGCTTTCTTT.

The rearrangement uses TRBV12-3 or TRBV12-4 and TRBJ2-5; 8 bases match TRBD2. The CDR3 consists of 17 residues. V was pared by 3 bases and J by 7 bases, with 16 bases of the junction left unmatched. DNA of the CDR3: TGTGCCAGCAGTTTGGCCCGGGGGGGGATGGGGTCGGGGACCCAGTACTTC. It yields the protein CASSLARGGMGSGTQYF.

This clonotype was detected ten times or more. The chain carries TRBV6-1 and TRBJ1-5; D ambiguous. The length of the CDR3 is 14 residues. V lost 5 bases and J lost 0, with 8 bases in between. CDR1 and CDR2 from the germline V gene are MNHNS and SASEGT. CDR3 amino acids: CASSSRLSNQPQHF. The CDR3 DNA reads TGTGCCAGCAGTTCCCGGCTTAGCAATCAGCCCCAGCATTTT.

The V gene is TRBV7-9, the J gene TRBJ2-3, with TRBD2 matching 7 bases. The CDR3 is 17 amino acids. J lost 4 bases, V lost 5 bases, and 15 bases had no gene match. Per the germline V gene, CDR1 is SEHNR and CDR2 is FQNEAQ (reference sequence). The CDR3 DNA reads TGTGCCAGCAGCCCCAACCCTCGGGGGGTCATTGCAGATACGCAGTATTTT. As protein: CASSPNPRGVIADTQYF.

There are many counts of this clonotype. The chain combines TRBV6-1 with TRBJ2-5, with 10 bases that match TRBD1. The junction had 2 bases not matched to a gene; V was cut back by 5 bases and J by 5 bases. CDR3 length: 13 amino acids. Germline assignment: CDR1 MNHNS and CDR2 SASEGT. CDR3 sequence: CASSSDRGETQYF. As DNA, the CDR3 is TGTGCCAGCAGTTCGGACAGGGGGGAGACCCAGTACTTC.

This clonotype was seen at least ten times. The chain recombines TRBV6-5 with TRBJ2-7; D could derive from TRBD1 or TRBD2 (5 bases each). Trimming removed 0 bases from V and 7 bases from J, with 10 bases in between. This CDR3 has 13 amino acids. CDR1 is MNHEY, CDR2 SVGAGI, per germline. CDR3 amino acids: CASSYSGVGEQYF. Here the CDR3 DNA reads TGTGCCAGCAGTTACTCGGGGGTGGGAGAGCAGTACTTC.

This clonotype was seen many times. V gene TRBV27 combines with J gene TRBJ2-7; tentatively, D is TRBD1 (5 bases). This CDR3 spans 14 amino acids. V gave up 0 bases and J gave up 11 bases, with 17 bases separating them. Germline CDR1 and CDR2: MNHEY and SMNVEV (reference sequence). The CDR3 DNA reads TGTGCCAGCAGTTTATCGGTCAGGACACCAGGAGAGTACTTC. Translation gives CASSLSVRTPGEYF.

This clonotype came up many times. This chain joins TRBV15 and TRBJ1-2; D is perhaps TRBD1 (5 bases). Germline-derived CDR1 and CDR2 are LNHNV and YYDKDF (reference sequence). The CDR3 is made up of 15 amino acids. V was shortened by 8 bases and J by 4 bases, with 20 bases between the two germline ends. The CDR3, as DNA: TGTGCCACCGCACCCGGGGGGGGTCCTGTCTATGGCTACACCTTC. Amino acids: CATAPGGGPVYGYTF. The full variable domain, rest sourced from reference TRBV15 and TRBJ1-2, is DAMVIQNPRYQVTQFGKPVTLSCSQTLNHNVMYWYQQKSSQAPKLLFHYYDKDFNNEADTPDNFQSRRPNTSFCFLDIRSPGLGDTAMYLCATAPGGGPVYGYTFGSGTRLTVV.

This clonotype has a count of ten or more. The gene calls are TRBV11-2 and TRBJ2-1; D may be TRBD1 (5 bases). V was shortened by 3 bases and J by 3 bases, with 9 bases between the two germline ends. CDR3 length: 14 amino acids. Germline CDR1 SGHAT, CDR2 FQNNGV. The CDR3 protein is CASSLSDSYNEQFF. CDR3 coding DNA: TGTGCCAGCAGCTTGTCCGACAGCTACAATGAGCAGTTCTTC. Looking up the rest from reference TRBV11-2 and TRBJ2-1 gives the full variable domain: EAGVAQSPRYKIIEKRQSVAFWCNPISGHATLYWYQQILGQGPKLLIQFQNNGVVDDSQLPKDRFSAERLKGVDSTLKIQPAKLEDSAVYLCASSLSDSYNEQFFGPGTRLTVL.

This clonotype was detected many times. At one end, the junction sequence differs from germline, possibly due to a read error. The V and J genes are TRBV27 and TRBJ1-1; weak D call: TRBD1 (5 bases). Germline V gene sequence: CDR1 MNHEY, CDR2 SMNVEV (reference sequence). This CDR3 has 16 residues. CDR3 bases: TGTGCCAGCAGTTTAAGAGCTACGGCCGGACACACTGAGGCTTTCTTT. It codes for CASSLRATAGHTEAFF.